This T cell receptor beta chain was obtained from a study of cytomegalovirus exposure and HLA in healthy donors. Vbeta (60) and Jbeta (13) primers were used in the PCR. Repertoires were generated with immunoSEQ multiplex PCR, while TCRdb's copy carries only in-frame clones and drops some. The table has around 110,000 clones, about 68% seen once. The CDR3 is 19 residues long. The germline gives CDR1 SEHNR, CDR2 FQNEAQ (reference sequence). J lost 0 bases, V lost 2 bases, and 13 bases had no gene match. With respect to this clone: Other DNA sequences in the sample encode the same CDR3.

The TCR originated in a woman aged 40 to 50 in good health and CMV-seropositive. Sequenced sample: PBMCs. V and J are TRBV7-9 and TRBJ2-3; TRBD1 aligns across 8 bases. The CDR3 DNA reads as TGTGCCAGCAGCTTACCTGTGCGGACAGGGATAACAAGCACAGATACGCAGTATTTT. Residues: CASSLPVRTGITSTDTQYF.